This record covers a single T cell receptor (beta chain). Its antigen is as yet unknown. Patients had resection in Japan or China between 2014 and 2017. This sample is part of a study of immune evolution from preneoplasia to lung adenocarcinoma. Libraries were prepared by immunoSEQ multiplex PCR; TCRdb keeps only in-frame clonotypes and omits some of them. The table has approximately 5,900 clones, 80% to 90% seen once; the top ten hold around 6%. The CDR3 extends over 14 amino acids. The germline CDR1 and CDR2 sequences are SNHLY and FYNNEI. V lost 3 bases, J lost 7 bases, and 13 bases lay in between. General study findings and limits: Later-stage lesions appeared to have more T cells, more diversity, less clonality.

This clonotype was obtained from an older donor with lung adenocarcinoma. The sequenced material came from FFPE adjacent normal lung tissue. The chain couples TRBV2 to TRBJ2-1; D perhaps matches TRBD1 (6 bases). CDR3 nucleotides: TGTGCCAGCAGTGACCAGGGGAGTGGAAATGAGCAGTTCTTC. Its translation is CASSDQGSGNEQFF. The variable domain in full, completed from reference TRBV2 and TRBJ2-1, reads EPEVTQTPSHQVTQMGQEVILRCVPISNHLYFYWYRQILGQKVEFLVSFYNNEISEKSEIFDDQFSVERPDGSNFTLKIRSTKLEDSAMYFCASSDQGSGNEQFFGPGTRLTVL.